Listed below are T cell receptor beta chains from one sample, sequenced in a study of blood T cell repertoires in COVID-19. Sequenced by immunoSEQ multiplex PCR; TCRdb stores in-frame clones only, minus some. The repertoire consists of some 150,000 clones, with about 79% occurring once and the leading ten covering more than 3.5%. The sequenced material came from peripheral blood. These receptors were collected from a woman older than 75 with active or convalescent COVID-19. The CDR3 runs from the conserved cysteine through the conserved F or W. A D gene is named only where the DNA matches it firmly. Clone size is shown for a subset of rows, as once, few, many or a class of expanded clone.

cdr3_nt	cdr3_aa	clone_size	v_call	j_call	d_call
TGCGCCAGCAGCGTGGAGCCCCTGGCGGGGGGGCTCGGTGAGCAGTTCTTC	CASSVEPLAGGLGEQFF	NA	TRBV5-1	TRBJ2-1	TRBD2
TGTGCCTGGACAGCAGGGGGATCGGGACAGCCCCAGCATTTT	CAWTAGGSGQPQHF	NA	TRBV30	TRBJ1-5	TRBD1
TGTGCCAGCACCGAGGGAGGGGGGCTGTATGAGCAGTTCTTC	CASTEGGGLYEQFF	NA	TRBV27	TRBJ2-1	NA
TGTGCCAGCAGATCGGATGAAAAACTGTTTTTT	CASRSDEKLFF	NA	TRBV2	TRBJ1-4	NA
TGTGCCAGCATAAACAGGGGGGTTGAAGCTTTCTTT	CASINRGVEAFF	NA	TRBV6-6	TRBJ1-1	TRBD1
TGTGCCAGTAGTAGGGACTCCGGGATCACAGATACGCAGTATTTT	CASSRDSGITDTQYF	NA	TRBV19	TRBJ2-3	NA
TGTGCCAGCAGCCAAGATAAGAGGGGAGGGCAGCCCCAGCATTTT	CASSQDKRGGQPQHF	few	TRBV4-2	TRBJ1-5	NA
TGTGCCAGCTCACCCGGACAGGCGGGGAATCAGCCCCAGCATTTT	CASSPGQAGNQPQHF	once	TRBV18	TRBJ1-5	TRBD1
TGTGCCAGCAGCTCGGGACTAGCGTTGGGCAATGAGCAGTTCTTC	CASSSGLALGNEQFF	NA	TRBV7-2	TRBJ2-1	TRBD2
TGTGCCAGCAGCTTTTTCTATTCGGAGACTAGCGGGGGGCAAGAGACCCAGTACTTC	CASSFFYSETSGGQETQYF	NA	TRBV5-5	TRBJ2-5	TRBD2
TGTGCCAGCAGTGAAGATATTATTGCAACTAATGAAAAACTGTTTTTT	CASSEDIIATNEKLFF	NA	TRBV6-1	TRBJ1-4	NA
TGTGCCAGCAGTGGGAGGGGACAGGGGAATGAAAAACTGTTTTTT	CASSGRGQGNEKLFF	NA	TRBV9	TRBJ1-4	TRBD1
TGTGCCTGGAGAGAGGACAGCCGCTATGGCTACACCTTC	CAWREDSRYGYTF	NA	TRBV30	TRBJ1-2	NA
TGTGCCATCAGTGAGTCTGAAGGACTAGGCACAGATACGCAGTATTTT	CAISESEGLGTDTQYF	NA	TRBV10-3	TRBJ2-3	TRBD2
TGTGCCAGCAGCTTGGAGCGGGGGGGCACCGGGGAGCTGTTTTTT	CASSLERGGTGELFF	NA	TRBV7-9	TRBJ2-2	TRBD2
TGCGCCAGCAGCTTGGGGACAGGGGGCGAAGCTTTCTTT	CASSLGTGGEAFF	few	TRBV5-1	TRBJ1-1	TRBD1
TGTGCCAGCTATTCTGACAGGGACCACTATGGCTACACCTTC	CASYSDRDHYGYTF	NA	TRBV6-5	TRBJ1-2	TRBD1
TGTGCCAGCAGCCAAGAACAGAGCTATGGCTACACCTTC	CASSQEQSYGYTF	NA	TRBV3-1/TRBV3-2	TRBJ1-2	NA
TGTGCCAGCAGTTACCGGGACAGGGGAAATTCACCCCTCCACTTT	CASSYRDRGNSPLHF	NA	TRBV6-5	TRBJ1-6	TRBD1
TGTGCCAGCAGCCTTTCCGGGACAGCTTACGAGCAGTACTTC	CASSLSGTAYEQYF	NA	TRBV7-2	TRBJ2-7	TRBD1
TGTGCCACCGTACAGGGGGGAGGGTACAATGAGCAGTTCTTC	CATVQGGGYNEQFF	NA	TRBV24-1	TRBJ2-1	NA
TGTGCCAGCTCACCCTGGGCCAACCAGGCGAACACCGGGGAGCTGTTTTTT	CASSPWANQANTGELFF	once	TRBV18	TRBJ2-2	NA
TGCGCCAGCAGCCCCCGGACTAGCGGGGGAGAGACCCAGTACTTC	CASSPRTSGGETQYF	NA	TRBV4-1	TRBJ2-5	TRBD2
TGTGCCAGCAGTTTCCTAAACCCCACAGATACGCAGTATTTT	CASSFLNPTDTQYF	NA	TRBV27	TRBJ2-3	NA
TGTGCCAGTACCCCGGCGGGTTTGGGGTCCCGGAACACTGAAGCTTTCTTT	CASTPAGLGSRNTEAFF	NA	TRBV19	TRBJ1-1	NA
TGTGCCAGCAGCGTCGGACTGGGAGAGACAGATACGCAGTATTTT	CASSVGLGETDTQYF	NA	TRBV7-9	TRBJ2-3	NA
TGTGCCAGCAGCCCATTCGGGACAGCTGGAAACACCATATATTTT	CASSPFGTAGNTIYF	NA	TRBV7-8	TRBJ1-3	TRBD1
TGTGCCAGCAGCTTATCCATAGCGGGGGGCACAGATACGCAGTATTTT	CASSLSIAGGTDTQYF	NA	TRBV7-3	TRBJ2-3	TRBD2
TGCAGCGTTGAATATAACTATGGCTACACCTTC	CSVEYNYGYTF	NA	TRBV29-1	TRBJ1-2	NA
TGTGCCAGCGGCGTTGCAGGGGGCGTCTTGTCGGAGACCCAGTACTTC	CASGVAGGVLSETQYF	NA	TRBV7-2	TRBJ2-5	TRBD1
TGTGCCAGCAGCGACACGGGGGGGCTGGATGAGCAGTTCTTC	CASSDTGGLDEQFF	NA	TRBV14	TRBJ2-1	TRBD2
TGTGCCAGCAGTGACACCTATCAGGCCCAGCATTTT	CASSDTYQAQHF	NA	TRBV6-1	TRBJ1-5	NA
TGCAGCGTTGATGGGACAGTGATAGGAGCTTTCTTT	CSVDGTVIGAFF	many	TRBV29-1	TRBJ1-1	TRBD1
TGTGCCAGCAGCCAAGATTGGGCGGGCGATGAGCAGTTCTTC	CASSQDWAGDEQFF	NA	TRBV4-2	TRBJ2-1	NA
TGTGCCAGCAGTAACAGGGGCGGGCCCCAGCATTTT	CASSNRGGPQHF	NA	TRBV2	TRBJ1-5	TRBD1
TGCAGTGCTAGACAGGTTGAAGCTTTCTTT	CSARQVEAFF	NA	TRBV20-1	TRBJ1-1	NA
TGCAGCGGCACCCTAGGGCTAGCGGGGGGGTACAATGAGCAGTTCTTC	CSGTLGLAGGYNEQFF	NA	TRBV29-1	TRBJ2-1	TRBD2
TGTGCCAGCAGCCGAGCACTTGGACAGGGGAACACTGAAGCTTTCTTT	CASSRALGQGNTEAFF	NA	TRBV7-9	TRBJ1-1	TRBD1
TGCGCCAGCAGTGAGTCCCCAGGGTTGCGCACTGAAGCTTTCTTT	CASSESPGLRTEAFF	NA	TRBV10-1	TRBJ1-1	NA
TGCGCCAGCAGCTTAGCGACAGGGATTGAAGACACTGAAGCTTTCTTT	CASSLATGIEDTEAFF	NA	TRBV5-1	TRBJ1-1	TRBD1
TGTGCCTGGAGCCCCGTTGGCAGAACCTATGGCTACACCTTC	CAWSPVGRTYGYTF	few	TRBV30	TRBJ1-2	NA
TGCGCCAGCAGCCTGGAACAGAGCAATCAGCCCCAGCATTTT	CASSLEQSNQPQHF	NA	TRBV4-1	TRBJ1-5	NA
TGTGCCAGCAGTTACTCTAGCTCTGGGGCCAACGTCCTGACTTTC	CASSYSSSGANVLTF	NA	TRBV6-5	TRBJ2-6	NA
TGTGCCTCCAAAATGCCGGGGGTCCTGCGGAATTCACCCCTCCACTTT	CASKMPGVLRNSPLHF	NA	TRBV30	TRBJ1-6	NA
TGCAGCGGGGGGCCGGAGGGCGCCGGGACTGAAGCTTTCTTT	CSGGPEGAGTEAFF	NA	TRBV29-1	TRBJ1-1	NA
TGTGCCAGTAGTATCTCTGGAGGCTTGAACACTGAAGCTTTCTTT	CASSISGGLNTEAFF	NA	TRBV19	TRBJ1-1	NA
TGTGCCAGCAGTTTGACGGTACAGGGGGGGTTGGATGAGCAGTTCTTC	CASSLTVQGGLDEQFF	NA	TRBV7-9	TRBJ2-1	NA
TGTGCCAGCAGTTACTCTAGCGGGGCCACCAGAGGCCGGTGGGAGACCCAGTACTTC	CASSYSSGATRGRWETQYF	NA	TRBV27	TRBJ2-5	TRBD2
TGTGCCAGTCGCGGACAGGGCAACACCGGGGAGCTGTTTTTT	CASRGQGNTGELFF	NA	TRBV19	TRBJ2-2	TRBD1
TGTGCCAGCTCAACCGACAGGGGGACTTGGACCCAGTACTTC	CASSTDRGTWTQYF	NA	TRBV18	TRBJ2-5	TRBD1
TGTGCCAGTAGTATTGACAGGGCCTCCGAAGCTTTCTTT	CASSIDRASEAFF	few	TRBV19	TRBJ1-1	TRBD1
TGTGCCAGCAGCTTCGACAGAAACTACGAGCAGTACTTC	CASSFDRNYEQYF	NA	TRBV7-9	TRBJ2-7	NA